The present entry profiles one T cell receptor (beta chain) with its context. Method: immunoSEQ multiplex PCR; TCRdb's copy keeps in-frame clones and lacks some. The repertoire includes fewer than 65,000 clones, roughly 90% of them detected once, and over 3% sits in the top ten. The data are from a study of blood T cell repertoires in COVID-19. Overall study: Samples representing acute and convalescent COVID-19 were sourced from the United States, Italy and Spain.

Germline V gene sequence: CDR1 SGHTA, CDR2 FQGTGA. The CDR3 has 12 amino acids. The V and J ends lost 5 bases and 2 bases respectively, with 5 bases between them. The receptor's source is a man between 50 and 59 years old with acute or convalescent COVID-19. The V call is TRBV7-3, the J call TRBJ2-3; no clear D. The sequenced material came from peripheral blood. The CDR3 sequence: CASSPSTDTQYF. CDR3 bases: TGTGCCAGCAGCCCATCCACAGATACGCAGTATTTT. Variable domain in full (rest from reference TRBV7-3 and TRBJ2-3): GAGVSQTPSNKVTEKGKYVELRCDPISGHTALYWYRQSLGQGPEFLIYFQGTGAADDSGLPNDRFFAVRPEGSVSTLKIQRTERGDSAVYLCASSPSTDTQYFGPGTRLTVL.